This T cell receptor (beta chain) originates from a study of graft-versus-host responses after intestinal transplantation. Turning to the study itself: Anti-thymocyte globulin served as induction for all recipients, who then took tacrolimus and steroids for about three years.

About this clone itself: The antigen remains undetermined.

Study results and limitations: Early after transplant, HvG declines were associated with peak levels of circulating GvH clones.

Germline loops: CDR1 SGHRS, CDR2 YFSETQ. CDR3 length equals 14 residues. Trimming at V came to 4 bases and at J to 7 bases, leaving 3 bases not matched to a gene. Libraries were prepared by immunoSEQ multiplex PCR; TCRdb keeps only in-frame clonotypes and omits some of them. The table lists about 130,000 clones, around 94% of them singletons. This sample comprised unstimulated CD4+ T cells sorted from spleen or lymph node cells, obtained before intestinal transplant. The sequence derives from a human donor who received an intestinal transplant. The chain carries TRBV5-1 and TRBJ1-6; 9 nucleotides agree with TRBD1. The CDR3 loop reads CASSPGQGNSPLHF. CDR3 DNA: TGCGCCAGCAGCCCGGGACAGGGAAATTCACCCCTCCACTTT.